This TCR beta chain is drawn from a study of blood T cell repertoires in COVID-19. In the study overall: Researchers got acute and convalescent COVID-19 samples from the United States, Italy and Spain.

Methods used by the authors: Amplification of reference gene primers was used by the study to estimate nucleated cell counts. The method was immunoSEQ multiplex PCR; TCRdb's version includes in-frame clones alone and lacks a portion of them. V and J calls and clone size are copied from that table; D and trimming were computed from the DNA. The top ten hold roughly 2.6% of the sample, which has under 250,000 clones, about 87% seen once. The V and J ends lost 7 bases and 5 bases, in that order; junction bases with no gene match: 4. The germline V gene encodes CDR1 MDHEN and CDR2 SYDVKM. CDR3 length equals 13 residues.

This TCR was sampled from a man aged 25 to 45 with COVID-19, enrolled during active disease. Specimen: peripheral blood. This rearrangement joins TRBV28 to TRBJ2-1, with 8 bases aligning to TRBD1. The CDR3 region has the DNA TGTGCCAGCACCTCGGGACAGGACAATGAGCAGTTCTTC. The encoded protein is CASTSGQDNEQFF.